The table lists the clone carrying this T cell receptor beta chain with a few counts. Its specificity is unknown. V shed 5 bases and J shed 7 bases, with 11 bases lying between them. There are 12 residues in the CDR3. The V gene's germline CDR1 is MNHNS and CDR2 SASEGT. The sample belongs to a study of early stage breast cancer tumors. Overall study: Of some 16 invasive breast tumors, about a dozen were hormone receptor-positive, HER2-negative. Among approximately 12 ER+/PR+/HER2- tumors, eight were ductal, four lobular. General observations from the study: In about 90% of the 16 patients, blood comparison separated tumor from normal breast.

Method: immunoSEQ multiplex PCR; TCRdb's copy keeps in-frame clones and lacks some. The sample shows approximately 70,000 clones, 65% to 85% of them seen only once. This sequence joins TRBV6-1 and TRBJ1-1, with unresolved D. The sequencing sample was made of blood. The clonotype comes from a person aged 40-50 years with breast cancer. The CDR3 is CASSQVDGEAFF. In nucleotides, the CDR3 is TGTGCCAGCAGTCAGGTTGACGGTGAAGCTTTCTTT.